The 22 T cell receptor beta chains reported below all come from one sample, sequenced in a study of T cell repertoires in cytomegalovirus infection. Each CDR3 protein is one row after TCRdb ran MiXCR on the reads. The sample holds about 530,000 distinct CDR3 sequences; more than 25% are singletons and the top ten take under 15%. The sample consisted of PBMCs. The receptors come from a human donor in good health (CMV status not recorded). Some clones in this sample may be carry-over from other donors' samples.

This clonotype was found many times. The chain carries TRBV6-2 or TRBV6-3 and TRBJ1-1; D gene unclear. This CDR3 region has 12 residues. Between the trimmed V and J ends, which lost 8 bases and 4 bases, there was a span of 11 bases. Germline values: CDR1 MNHEY, CDR2 SVGEGT. The CDR3 DNA reads as TGTGCCAGCTGGGTCGTCGGCACTGAAGCTTTCTTT. Its protein is CASWVVGTEAFF.

In this sample, this clonotype turned up many times. This chain uses TRBV7-9 with TRBJ2-3, with D uncertain. CDR1 is SEHNR, CDR2 FQNEAQ, per germline (reference sequence). V was shortened by 2 bases and J by 13 bases, with 19 bases between the two germline ends. There are 14 residues in the CDR3. CDR3 sequence: CASSLTRIRSPEYF. CDR3 coding DNA: TGTGCCAGCAGCTTAACCAGGATACGTTCTCCCGAGTATTTT.

V usage is TRBV6-5 and J usage is TRBJ2-5; D might be TRBD1 (5 bases). The CDR3 is made up of 13 amino acids. Germline V gene lookup returns CDR1 MNHEY and CDR2 SVGAGI. Trimming took off 5 bases at V and 7 bases at J, with 14 bases between the two ends. The CDR3 reads CASSPRETGTQYF. CDR3 bases: TGTGCCAGCAGTCCCAGGGAAACCGGGACCCAGTACTTC.

At least ten counts were recorded for this clonotype. The rearrangement uses TRBV28 and TRBJ1-1; D is possibly TRBD1 (6 bases). Germline V CDR1 and CDR2: MDHEN, SYDVKM. CDR3 length equals 14 residues. Deletions cut 6 bases from V and 0 bases from J, with 11 bases between. CDR3 in amino acids: CASSPGQLNTEAFF. The DNA for the CDR3 is TGTGCCAGCAGCCCGGGACAACTGAACACTGAAGCTTTCTTT.

The V gene is TRBV28, the J gene TRBJ2-6, with a weak D call TRBD2 (5 bases). Trimming removed 6 bases at V and 3 bases at J, with 12 bases between. Germline-derived CDR1 and CDR2 are MDHEN and SYDVKM. The CDR3 spans 15 residues. CDR3 sequence reads: CASSPGVVGANVLTF. In DNA, the CDR3 is TGTGCCAGCAGCCCCGGGGTAGTTGGGGCCAACGTCCTGACTTTC. Using reference TRBV28 and TRBJ2-6 for the parts outside the CDR3, the full variable domain is DVKVTQSSRYLVKRTGEKVFLECVQDMDHENMFWYRQDPGLGLRLIYFSYDVKMKEKGDIPEGYSVSREKKERFSLILESASTNQTSMYLCASSPGVVGANVLTFGAGSRLTVL.

The chain carries TRBV4-3 and TRBJ2-1; the match to TRBD2 covers 12 bases. This CDR3 spans 15 amino acids. Trimming removed 1 base from V and 9 bases from J; junction bases left unmatched: 4. In germline, CDR1 is LGHNA, CDR2 YSLEER. This CDR3 reads CASSQVRLAGAEQFF. CDR3 bases: TGCGCCAGCAGCCAAGTTAGACTAGCGGGAGCTGAGCAGTTCTTC.

The chain is built from TRBV7-2 and TRBJ2-7; 11 bases match TRBD2. Germline V gene data show CDR1 as SGHTA and CDR2 as FQGNSA. Trimming at V came to 3 bases and at J to 5 bases, leaving 9 bases not matched to a gene. The CDR3 runs 16 residues. As DNA, the CDR3 is TGTGCCAGCAGCTTTGCGGCTAGCGGGAGGAGCCACGAGCAGTACTTC. It yields the protein CASSFAASGRSHEQYF.

This chain links TRBV20-1 with TRBJ1-1, with TRBD1 matching 12 bases. The CDR3 totals 18 residues. Germline-derived CDR1 and CDR2 are DFQATT and SNEGSKA (reference sequence). V was pared by 0 bases and J by 4 bases, with 12 bases of the junction left unmatched. The CDR3 DNA sequence: TGCAGTGCTAGAGAGATTCCGGGACAGGGGGCAGGAGGCACTGAAGCTTTCTTT. It encodes CSAREIPGQGAGGTEAFF.

This chain uses TRBV7-9 with TRBJ2-1; the D gene is possibly TRBD2 (5 bases). This CDR3 spans 13 amino acids. Germline CDR1 SEHNR, CDR2 FQNEAQ (reference sequence). Trimming removed 4 bases at V and 8 bases at J, with 12 bases between. The CDR3 DNA is TGTGCCAGCAGCTCTAGCCCCCTCCATGAGCAGTTCTTC. Amino acid sequence: CASSSSPLHEQFF.

The rearrangement links TRBV28 to TRBJ1-1, with D unclear. Germline lookup yields CDR1 MDHEN and CDR2 SYDVKM. Trimming took off 5 bases at V and 8 bases at J, with 9 bases between the two ends. This CDR3 has 11 amino acids. This chain's CDR3 is CASSMDGEAFF. The CDR3, as DNA: TGTGCCAGCAGTATGGACGGGGAAGCTTTCTTT.

This clonotype was seen repeatedly, ten times or more. The J gene is TRBJ2-7, the V gene TRBV6-6; D unresolved. Germline-derived CDR1 and CDR2 are MNHNY and SVGAGI (reference sequence). The CDR3 covers 13 residues. V was shortened by 1 base and J by 4 bases, with 8 bases between the two germline ends. The DNA for the CDR3 is TGTGCCAGCAGTTACTATCCGGAATACGAGCAGTACGTC. Its translation: CASSYYPEYEQYV.

There are many counts of this clonotype. The chain recombines TRBV7-6 with TRBJ2-1; D is uncertain. CDR1 and CDR2 from the germline V gene are SGHVS and FNYEAQ. Trimming removed 1 base at V and 10 bases at J, with 11 bases between. The CDR3 extends over 13 amino acids. In DNA form, the CDR3 reads TGTGCCAGCAGCTTAGGAGGCATCGAGGAGCAGTTCTTC. Its protein is CASSLGGIEEQFF.

In this sample, this clonotype turned up a few times. CDR3 region: CASSQDRTRGYTF. Here the CDR3 DNA reads TGTGCCAGCAGCCAAGATCGAACCAGAGGCTACACCTTC. The chain uses TRBV14 and TRBJ1-2; the D is unclear. The germline V gene has CDR1 SGHDN and CDR2 FVKESK. The length of the CDR3 is 13 residues. V lost 0 bases to trimming and J lost 8 bases, with 10 bases between them.

This chain joins TRBV5-8 and TRBJ1-4; a possible D gene is TRBD1 (5 bases). From germline, CDR1 is SGHTS and CDR2 YDEGEE. V lost 1 base, J lost 8 bases, and 12 bases lay in between. The CDR3 contains 14 residues. The CDR3 reads CASSLIGGGEKLFF. In DNA, the CDR3 is TGTGCCAGCAGCTTGATCGGGGGAGGAGAAAAACTGTTTTTT.

This clonotype was recorded a few times. The chain is built from TRBV7-8 and TRBJ1-3; D remains unclear. This CDR3 region has 18 residues. Germline CDR1 reads SGHVS; CDR2 reads FQNEAQ. Between the trimmed V and J ends, which lost 2 bases and 1 base, there was a span of 18 bases. The CDR3 bases are TGTGCCAGCAGCTTAAGGGCCAGAATTACTGTTTCTGGAAACACCATATATTTT. It translates to CASSLRARITVSGNTIYF. Using reference TRBV7-8 and TRBJ1-3 for the parts outside the CDR3, the full variable domain is GAGVSQSPRYKVAKRGQDVALRCDPISGHVSLFWYQQALGQGPEFLTYFQNEAQLDKSGLPSDRFFAERPEGSVSTLKIQRTQQEDSAVYLCASSLRARITVSGNTIYFGEGSWLTVV.

The V and J genes are TRBV5-4 and TRBJ2-1, with 11 bases that match TRBD2. The germline V gene encodes CDR1 SGHNT and CDR2 YYREEE (reference sequence). After removal of 0 bases from V and 9 bases from J, the junction contained 5 bases not matched to a gene. This CDR3 region has 15 residues. CDR3 amino acids: CASSLALAGGGEQFF. CDR3 nucleotide sequence: TGTGCCAGCAGCTTGGCCCTAGCGGGAGGAGGTGAGCAGTTCTTC.

The chain couples TRBV11-2 to TRBJ2-2; D is perhaps TRBD1 (7 bases). The CDR3 is 17 residues long. Between the trimmed V and J ends, which lost 5 bases and 3 bases, there was a span of 19 bases. Germline values: CDR1 SGHAT, CDR2 FQNNGV. CDR3: CASSKPGRGVDTGELFF. For the CDR3, the DNA is TGTGCCAGCAGCAAACCGGGCAGGGGGGTTGACACCGGGGAGCTGTTTTTT.

This clonotype was detected ten times or more. V gene TRBV7-8 combines with J gene TRBJ1-1; TRBD1 is a possible D gene (5 bases). In germline, CDR1 is SGHVS, CDR2 FQNEAQ. Trimming removed 7 bases from V and 4 bases from J, with 19 bases in between. The length of the CDR3 is 15 residues. The CDR3 DNA is TGTGCCAGCACCTCCAATACAGGAGGGGCCACTGAAGCTTTCTTT. Protein: CASTSNTGGATEAFF.

The V call is TRBV7-8, the J call TRBJ2-2; 10 bases line up with TRBD2. CDR3 length: 17 residues. The germline V gene encodes CDR1 SGHVS and CDR2 FQNEAQ. Trimming at V came to 5 bases and at J to 4 bases, leaving 10 bases not matched to a gene. CDR3 sequence (DNA): TGTGCCAGCAGCCCCCGCCTAGCGGGAGTGGGCACCGGGGAGCTGTTTTTT. Protein sequence: CASSPRLAGVGTGELFF. Filled out from reference TRBV7-8 and TRBJ2-2, the complete variable domain reads GAGVSQSPRYKVAKRGQDVALRCDPISGHVSLFWYQQALGQGPEFLTYFQNEAQLDKSGLPSDRFFAERPEGSVSTLKIQRTQQEDSAVYLCASSPRLAGVGTGELFFGEGSRLTVL.

The V gene is TRBV4-3, the J gene TRBJ2-1; TRBD1 or TRBD2 may be the D gene (5 bases each). This CDR3 is 16 amino acids long. Germline V gene data show CDR1 as LGHNA and CDR2 as YSLEER. V was trimmed by 4 bases and J by 1 base, leaving 14 bases between them. For the CDR3, the DNA is TGCGCCAGCAGCCCACGGTGGGGGAGATCCTACAATGAGCAGTTCTTC. Translation: CASSPRWGRSYNEQFF.

This clonotype was seen at least ten times. This rearrangement joins TRBV7-2 to TRBJ1-1; the D gene is possibly TRBD1 (5 bases). Trimming removed 5 bases from V and 4 bases from J, with 17 bases in between. CDR3 length: 15 amino acids. Germline V gene sequence: CDR1 SGHTA, CDR2 FQGNSA. This CDR3 is CASSPRGGGSTEAFF. Written as DNA, the CDR3 is TGTGCCAGCAGCCCTCGGGGGGGTGGGAGCACTGAAGCTTTCTTT.

The chain carries TRBV13 and TRBJ1-2; no definite D call. V lost 6 bases, J lost 2 bases, and 13 bases lay in between. This CDR3 is built from 14 residues. Germline lookup yields CDR1 PRHDT and CDR2 FYEKMQ (reference sequence). The CDR3 DNA sequence: TGTGCCAGCAGTAGGGCAGGCCTCAACTATGGCTACACCTTC. It yields the protein CASSRAGLNYGYTF.